This passage covers 10 T cell receptor beta chains from one sample sequenced in a study of brain metastases from non-small cell lung cancer. Assay: immunoSEQ multiplex PCR; the TCRdb copy retains only in-frame clones and omits some. The repertoire holds a few thousand clones, with more than 75% as singletons. The sample comprised tumor-adjacent normal tissue. The receptors shown here come from a donor at least 40 years old with non-small cell lung cancer.

V is TRBV18 and J is TRBJ1-2, with a weak D call TRBD1 (5 bases). CDR3 length equals 14 residues. Germline V gives CDR1 KGHSH, CDR2 LQKENI. V lost 6 bases and J lost 4, with 15 bases in between. The chain's CDR3 is CASSKGSGTYGYTF. As DNA, the CDR3 is TGTGCCAGCTCTAAAGGTAGCGGGACCTATGGCTACACCTTC.

By share of the sample, this clone is large. The V gene is TRBV6-4, the J gene TRBJ1-1; TRBD1 agrees at 10 bases. The V gene end was trimmed by 2 bases and the J gene end by 7 bases; junction bases not matched to a gene: 1. CDR3 length: 13 amino acids. Germline-derived CDR1 and CDR2 are MRHNA and SNTAGT. The CDR3: CASSDGDRGEAFF. CDR3 sequence (DNA): TGTGCCAGCAGTGACGGGGACAGGGGTGAAGCTTTCTTT.

This clone was recorded a few times. The chain links TRBV2 to TRBJ1-2; D ambiguous. The CDR3 loop spans 11 amino acids. The V end lost 6 bases, the J end lost 8 bases, and 10 bases lay between the germline ends. CDR1 is SNHLY and CDR2 is FYNNEI in the germline V gene. In nucleotides, the CDR3 is TGTGCCAGCAGACGTGACTGGGGCTACACCTTC. Translating gives CASRRDWGYTF.

The genes are TRBV9 and TRBJ2-5, with 13 positions matching TRBD2. The CDR3 sequence is 15 residues long. Germline V gives CDR1 SGDLS, CDR2 YYNGEE. V lost 3 bases and J lost 4; bases outside the gene matches: 3. The CDR3 bases are TGTGCCAGCAGCGGACTAGCGGGGGGCCCAGAGACCCAGTACTTC. Its protein is CASSGLAGGPETQYF.

In nucleotides, the CDR3 is TGTGCCAGCGCGGGGGCGGTGTTCACAGATACGCAGTATTTT. Translating gives CASAGAVFTDTQYF. The rearrangement joins TRBV6-5 to TRBJ2-3; D perhaps matches TRBD2 (7 bases). The CDR3 is 14 amino acids. Germline-derived CDR1 and CDR2 are MNHEY and SVGAGI. With 8 bases removed from V and 2 bases from J, the gap between germline ends came to 14 bases.

V and J are TRBV7-2 and TRBJ1-5; a weak D match, TRBD1 (5 bases). This CDR3 spans 14 amino acids. Looked up from germline, CDR1 is SGHTA and CDR2 is FQGNSA. Trimming left V 3 bases short and J 6 bases short, with 12 bases between. The CDR3 region is CASSLRGFPQPQHF. In DNA form, the CDR3 reads TGTGCCAGCAGCTTGAGGGGATTCCCTCAGCCCCAGCATTTT.

The gene calls are TRBV12-3 or TRBV12-4 and TRBJ2-3; tentative D call: TRBD1 (6 bases). Trimming removed 2 bases from V and 8 bases from J, with 11 bases in between. There are 13 residues in the CDR3. CDR3: CASSLIEGVTQYF. In DNA, the CDR3 is TGTGCCAGCAGTTTAATAGAGGGGGTTACGCAGTATTTT.

J is TRBJ2-7 and V is TRBV18; perhaps TRBD2 as D (6 bases). V lost 6 bases and J lost 2, with 14 bases in between. This CDR3 contains 14 residues. In germline, CDR1 is KGHSH, CDR2 LQKENI. The CDR3 DNA reads as TGTGCCAGCTCCCGAGCCGCGGGGACCTACGAGCAGTACTTC. This sequence encodes CASSRAAGTYEQYF.

J is TRBJ2-5 and V is TRBV4-1; D tentatively reads TRBD1 or TRBD2 (5 bases each). The CDR3 contains 18 residues. V lost 1 base, J lost 4 bases, and 22 bases lay in between. Germline V gives CDR1 MGHRA, CDR2 YSYEKL. Written as DNA, the CDR3 is TGCGCCAGCAGCCAAGCCGGGACGGGGTCTCCCCGGGGAGAGACCCAGTACTTC. The encoded protein is CASSQAGTGSPRGETQYF.

The rearrangement joins TRBV5-4 to TRBJ1-1, with D perhaps TRBD1 (6 bases). This CDR3 region has 13 residues. V lost 4 bases and J 5 bases, leaving 12 bases between the germline ends. Germline CDR1 reads SGHNT; CDR2 reads YYREEE (reference sequence). This CDR3 is CASSPPTGTEAFF. CDR3 DNA: TGTGCCAGCAGCCCACCCACAGGGACTGAAGCTTTCTTT.